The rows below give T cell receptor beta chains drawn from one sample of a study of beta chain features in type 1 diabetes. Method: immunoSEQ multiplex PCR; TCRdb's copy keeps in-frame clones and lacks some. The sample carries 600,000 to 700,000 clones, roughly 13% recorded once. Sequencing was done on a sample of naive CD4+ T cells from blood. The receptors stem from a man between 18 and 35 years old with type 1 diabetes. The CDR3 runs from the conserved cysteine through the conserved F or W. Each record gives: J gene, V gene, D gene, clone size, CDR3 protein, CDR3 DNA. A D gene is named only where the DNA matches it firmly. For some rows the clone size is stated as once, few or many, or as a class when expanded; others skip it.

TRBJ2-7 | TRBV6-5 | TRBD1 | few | CASSYRTGGNYEQYF | TGTGCCAGCAGTTACCGGACAGGGGGCAACTACGAGCAGTACTTC
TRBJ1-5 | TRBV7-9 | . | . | CASSPGPNNQPQHF | TGTGCCAGCAGCCCAGGGCCCAACAATCAGCCCCAGCATTTT
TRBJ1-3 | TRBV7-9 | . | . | CASSLVKGTGNTIYF | TGTGCCAGCAGCTTAGTAAAGGGAACTGGAAACACCATATATTTT
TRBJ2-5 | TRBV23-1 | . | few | CASSLMVGERETQYF | TGCGCCAGCAGCCTTATGGTAGGGGAACGAGAGACCCAGTACTTC
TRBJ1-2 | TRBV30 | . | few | CAWSAGRPNYGYTF | TGTGCCTGGAGTGCGGGACGGCCTAACTATGGCTACACCTTC
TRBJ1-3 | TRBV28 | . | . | CASSSGSSGNTIYF | TGTGCCAGCAGTTCGGGAAGCTCTGGAAACACCATATATTTT
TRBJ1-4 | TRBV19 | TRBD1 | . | CASSVWTGEKLFF | TGTGCCAGTAGTGTCTGGACAGGTGAAAAACTGTTTTTT
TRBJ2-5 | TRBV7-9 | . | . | CASSPGQAGGTQYF | TGTGCCAGCAGCCCAGGACAGGCCGGGGGGACCCAGTACTTC
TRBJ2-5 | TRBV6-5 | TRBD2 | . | CASSFGSGVAAETQYF | TGTGCCAGCAGTTTCGGCAGCGGGGTGGCTGCGGAGACCCAGTACTTC
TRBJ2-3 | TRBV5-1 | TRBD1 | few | CASSLSGQAGDTQYF | TGCGCCAGCAGCCTCAGCGGACAGGCCGGGGATACGCAGTATTTT
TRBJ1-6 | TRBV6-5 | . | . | CASSPRQAGNSPLHF | TGTGCCAGCAGTCCCCGACAGGCCGGGAATTCACCCCTCCACTTT
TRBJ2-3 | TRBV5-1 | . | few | CASSYGGSISTDTQYF | TGCGCCAGCAGCTATGGGGGTTCCATTAGCACAGATACGCAGTATTTT
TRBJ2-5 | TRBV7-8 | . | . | CASSNRETQYF | TGTGCCAGCAGCAACCGTGAGACCCAGTACTTC
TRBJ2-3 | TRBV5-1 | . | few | CASSLDQSTDTQYF | TGCGCCAGCAGCTTGGACCAGAGCACAGATACGCAGTATTTT
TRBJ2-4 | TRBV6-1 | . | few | CASSEVEEDIQYF | TGTGCCAGCAGTGAAGTTGAGGAAGACATTCAGTACTTC
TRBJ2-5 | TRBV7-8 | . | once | CASSLVGTQETQYF | TGTGCCAGCAGCTTAGTAGGTACTCAAGAGACCCAGTACTTC
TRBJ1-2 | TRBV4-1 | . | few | CASSQPREVWYGYTF | TGCGCCAGCAGCCAACCCAGGGAGGTATGGTATGGCTACACCTTC
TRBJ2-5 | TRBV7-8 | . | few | CASSLAETPGTQYF | TGTGCCAGCAGCTTAGCAGAGACCCCGGGGACCCAGTACTTC
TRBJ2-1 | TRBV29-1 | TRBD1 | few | CSVEINRGNEQFF | TGCAGCGTTGAGATTAACAGGGGGAATGAGCAGTTCTTC
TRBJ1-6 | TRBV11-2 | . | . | CASSAGRGNSPLHF | TGTGCCAGCAGCGCCGGCAGGGGTAATTCACCCCTCCACTTT
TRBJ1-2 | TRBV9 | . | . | CASSVERGRTNYGYTF | TGTGCCAGCAGCGTAGAGAGGGGACGGACTAACTATGGCTACACCTTC
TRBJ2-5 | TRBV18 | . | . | CASSPVDRTETQYF | TGTGCCAGCTCACCTGTTGACAGGACGGAGACCCAGTACTTC
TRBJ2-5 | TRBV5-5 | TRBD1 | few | CASSLLRGMGETQYF | TGTGCCAGCAGCCTACTCAGGGGGATGGGAGAGACCCAGTACTTC
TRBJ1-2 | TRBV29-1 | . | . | CSVGRANGYTF | TGCAGCGTTGGGAGGGCGAATGGCTACACCTTC
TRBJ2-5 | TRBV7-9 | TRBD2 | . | CASSQRTKVQGGQETQYF | TGTGCCAGCAGCCAACGGACGAAGGTTCAGGGAGGGCAAGAGACCCAGTACTTC